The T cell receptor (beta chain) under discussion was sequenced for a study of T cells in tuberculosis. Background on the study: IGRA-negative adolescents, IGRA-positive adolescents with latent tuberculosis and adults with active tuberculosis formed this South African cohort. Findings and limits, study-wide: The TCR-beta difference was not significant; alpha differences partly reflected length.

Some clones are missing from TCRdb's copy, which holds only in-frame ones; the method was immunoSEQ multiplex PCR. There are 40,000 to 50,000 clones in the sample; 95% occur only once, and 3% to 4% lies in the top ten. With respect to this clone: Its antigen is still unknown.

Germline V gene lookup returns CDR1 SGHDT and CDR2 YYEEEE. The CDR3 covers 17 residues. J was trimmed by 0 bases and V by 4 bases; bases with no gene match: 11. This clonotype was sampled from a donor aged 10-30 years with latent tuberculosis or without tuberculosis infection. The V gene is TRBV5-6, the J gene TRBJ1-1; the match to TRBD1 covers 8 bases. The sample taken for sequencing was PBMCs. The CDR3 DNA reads TGTGCCAGCAGCAGGATTCGGACAGGGTATATGAACACTGAAGCTTTCTTT. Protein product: CASSRIRTGYMNTEAFF.